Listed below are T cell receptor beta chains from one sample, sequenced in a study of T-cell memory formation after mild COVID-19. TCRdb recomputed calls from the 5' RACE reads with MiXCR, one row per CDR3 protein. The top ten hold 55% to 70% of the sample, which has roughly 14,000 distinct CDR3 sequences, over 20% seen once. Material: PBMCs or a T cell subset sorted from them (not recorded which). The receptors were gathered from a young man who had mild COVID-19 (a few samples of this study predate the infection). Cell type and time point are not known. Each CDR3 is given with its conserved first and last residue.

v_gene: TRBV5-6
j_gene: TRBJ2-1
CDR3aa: CASSLIIGLAAQLSSYNEQFF

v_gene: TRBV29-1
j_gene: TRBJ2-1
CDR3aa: CSVERNNEQFF

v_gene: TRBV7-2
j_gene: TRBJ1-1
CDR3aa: CASRYRGPANTEAFF

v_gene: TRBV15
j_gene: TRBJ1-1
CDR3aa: CATSRDLRFIAEAFF

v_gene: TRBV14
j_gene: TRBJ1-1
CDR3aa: CASSHLPQGIGTEAFF

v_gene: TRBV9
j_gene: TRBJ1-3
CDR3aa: CASSPQGGGNTIYF

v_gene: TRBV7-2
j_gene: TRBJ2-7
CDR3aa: CASSFANSGPYEQYF

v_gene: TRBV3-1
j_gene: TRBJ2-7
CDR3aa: CASSQDRDLTYEQYF

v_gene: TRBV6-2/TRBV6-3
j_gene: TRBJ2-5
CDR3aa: CASSYSFGRLRETQYF

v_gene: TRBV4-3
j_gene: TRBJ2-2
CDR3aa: CASSQWARENTGELFF

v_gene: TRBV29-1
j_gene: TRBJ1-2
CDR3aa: CSVDLGHTF

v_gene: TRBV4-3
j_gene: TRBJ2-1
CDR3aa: CASSQDYNEQFF

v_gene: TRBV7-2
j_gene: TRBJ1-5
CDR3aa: CASSLWPNQPQHF

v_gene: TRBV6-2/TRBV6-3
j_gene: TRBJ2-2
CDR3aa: CATQTGKNTGELFF

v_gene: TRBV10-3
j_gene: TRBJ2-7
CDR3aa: CAISEEAGMDF

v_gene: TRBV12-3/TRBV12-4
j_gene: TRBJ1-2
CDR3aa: CASRPTGGGGYGYTF

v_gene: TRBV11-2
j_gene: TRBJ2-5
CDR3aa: CASSLDESGGYQETQYF

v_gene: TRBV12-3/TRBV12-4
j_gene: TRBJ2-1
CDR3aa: CASSPGTSSYNEQFF

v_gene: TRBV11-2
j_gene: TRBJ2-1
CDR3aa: CASSFHSLYNEQFF

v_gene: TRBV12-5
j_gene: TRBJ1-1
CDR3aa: CASGLVTGWNTEAFF

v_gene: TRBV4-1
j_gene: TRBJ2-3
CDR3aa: CASGNAGNTDTQYF

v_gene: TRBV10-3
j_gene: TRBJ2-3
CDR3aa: CAISEWGGGATDTQYF

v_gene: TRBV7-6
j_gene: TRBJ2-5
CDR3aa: CASSLAKKWSQTQYF

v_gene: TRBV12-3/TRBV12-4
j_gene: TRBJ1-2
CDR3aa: CASSFGTGVGYTF

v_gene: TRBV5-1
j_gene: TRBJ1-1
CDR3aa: CASSLTGWGTEAFF

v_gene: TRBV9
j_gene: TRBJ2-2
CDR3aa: CASSSGLDYTGELFF

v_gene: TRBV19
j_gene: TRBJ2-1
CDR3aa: CASSGTSGDYNEQFF

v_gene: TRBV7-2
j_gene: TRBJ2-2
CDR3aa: CASSRTSGGAVIGELFF

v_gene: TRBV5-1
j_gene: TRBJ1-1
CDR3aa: CASSPGTVLTNTEAFF

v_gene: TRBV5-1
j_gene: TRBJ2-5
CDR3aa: CASSLAETSLQETQYF

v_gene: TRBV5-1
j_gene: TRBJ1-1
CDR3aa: CASSTAGTGLMNTEAFF

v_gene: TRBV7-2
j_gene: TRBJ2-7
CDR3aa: CASSLAGTGVKEQYF

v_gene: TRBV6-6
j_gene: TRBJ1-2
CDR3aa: CASSYPTGGEGYGYTF

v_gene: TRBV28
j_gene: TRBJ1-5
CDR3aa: CASTWTYSNQPQHF

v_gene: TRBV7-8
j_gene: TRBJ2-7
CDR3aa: CASSPPIGQLTYEQYF

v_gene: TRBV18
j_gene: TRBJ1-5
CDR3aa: CASSPGGGNQPQHF

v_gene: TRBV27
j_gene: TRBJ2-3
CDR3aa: CASSLSGGPTPAQYF

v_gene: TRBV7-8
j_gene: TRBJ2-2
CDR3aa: CASRTLGTGELFF

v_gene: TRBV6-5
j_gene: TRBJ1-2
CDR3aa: CASREVGYGYTF

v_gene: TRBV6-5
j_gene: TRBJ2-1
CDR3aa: CASSSAGGFYNEQFF

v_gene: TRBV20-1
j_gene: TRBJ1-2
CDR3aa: CSAREIQDGYTF

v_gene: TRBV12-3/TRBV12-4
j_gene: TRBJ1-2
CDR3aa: CASRQHRNYGYTF

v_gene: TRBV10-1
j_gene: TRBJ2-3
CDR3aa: CASSVLSGRWDTQYF

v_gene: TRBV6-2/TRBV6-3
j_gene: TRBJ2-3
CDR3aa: CASSPGADTQYF

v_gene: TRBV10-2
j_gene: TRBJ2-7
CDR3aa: CATGGSGGKWEQYF

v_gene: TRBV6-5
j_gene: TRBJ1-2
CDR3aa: CASSPGWGAYGYTF

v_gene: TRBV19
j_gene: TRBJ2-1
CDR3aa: CASSIWASGGHTGNEQFF

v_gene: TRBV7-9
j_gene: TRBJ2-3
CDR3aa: CASSKGLLDTQYF

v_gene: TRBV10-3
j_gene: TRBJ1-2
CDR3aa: CAISGGGQFENYGYTF

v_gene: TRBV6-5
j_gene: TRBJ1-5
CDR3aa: CASRLPRTESNQPQHF

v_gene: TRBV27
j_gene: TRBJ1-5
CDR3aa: CASKQGYGNQPQHF

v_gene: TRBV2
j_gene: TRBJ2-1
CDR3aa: CASDSYNEQFF

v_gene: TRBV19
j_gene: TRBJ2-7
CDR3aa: CASSKVGGTYEQYF

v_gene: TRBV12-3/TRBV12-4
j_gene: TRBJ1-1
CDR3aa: CASSLLQGYTEAFF

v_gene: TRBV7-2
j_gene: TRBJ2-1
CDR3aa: CASSLNPPGGPSYNEQFF

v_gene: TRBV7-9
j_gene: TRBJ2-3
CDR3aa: CASSLVGGGEDTQYF

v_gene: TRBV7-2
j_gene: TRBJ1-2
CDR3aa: CASSPDTNYGYTF

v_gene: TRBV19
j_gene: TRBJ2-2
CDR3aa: CASSRYRDSTGELFF